The clone carrying this TCR beta chain was detected once. The antigen remains undetermined. Other DNA variants within this sample encode the same CDR3. Two or more post-ART PBMC samples, plus at least one pre-ART sample, were available for each donor. Every specimen held between about 0.9-10 million cryopreserved PBMC. These were thawed and washed before DNA extraction. The data stem from a study of long-term antiretroviral therapy in people with HIV. Study-wide findings and caveats: Compared with controls, HIV repertoires showed narrower CDR3 length ranges. Across all time points, the repertoire was dominated by clones that expanded before ART.

Between the trimmed V and J ends, which lost 0 bases and 5 bases, there was a span of 15 bases. The CDR3 runs to 15 residues. Germline loops: CDR1 SGHDT, CDR2 YYEEEE. The immunoSEQ assay was v3.0, run at survey level. TCRdb keeps only in-frame clones here, not all; method: immunoSEQ multiplex PCR. The sample carries around 21,000 clones, around 90% recorded once. V usage is TRBV5-6 and J usage is TRBJ2-7; perhaps TRBD2 as D (6 bases). This specimen consisted of unsorted PBMCs, obtained 0.2 years before starting antiretroviral therapy. This TCR was sampled from a man between 18 and 29 years old with HIV. The CDR3 DNA follows: TGTGCCAGCAGCTTGGATCCGGGAGCTATAGACGAGCAGTACTTC. It yields the protein CASSLDPGAIDEQYF.